This note documents a single T cell receptor (beta chain) sequence. These data originate in a study of shared clonotypes between healthy human individuals. Germline-derived CDR1 and CDR2 are SGHTA and FQGTGA. Unmatched junction bases numbered 2, after V lost 3 bases and J lost 9 bases. The CDR3 extends over 12 amino acids. The repertoire was sequenced with immunoSEQ multiplex PCR; TCRdb's copy has only in-frame clones and lacks some. The data contain 850,000 to 1,100,000 clones, 60% to 80% of them singletons. Donors, healthy HIV-negative adults, lacked recent acute infections or vaccinations. The receptor comes from a man aged 18 to 30 in good health. Some clones in this sample may be carry-over from other donors' samples. Specimen: memory CD4+ T cells from PBMCs. The subset here: CD45RA-negative fraction. The chain employs TRBV7-3 and TRBJ2-1, with 7 nucleotides matching TRBD1. DNA for the CDR3: TGTGCCAGCAGCTTTGGGGACAGTGAGCAGTTCTTC. Translating it yields CASSFGDSEQFF.